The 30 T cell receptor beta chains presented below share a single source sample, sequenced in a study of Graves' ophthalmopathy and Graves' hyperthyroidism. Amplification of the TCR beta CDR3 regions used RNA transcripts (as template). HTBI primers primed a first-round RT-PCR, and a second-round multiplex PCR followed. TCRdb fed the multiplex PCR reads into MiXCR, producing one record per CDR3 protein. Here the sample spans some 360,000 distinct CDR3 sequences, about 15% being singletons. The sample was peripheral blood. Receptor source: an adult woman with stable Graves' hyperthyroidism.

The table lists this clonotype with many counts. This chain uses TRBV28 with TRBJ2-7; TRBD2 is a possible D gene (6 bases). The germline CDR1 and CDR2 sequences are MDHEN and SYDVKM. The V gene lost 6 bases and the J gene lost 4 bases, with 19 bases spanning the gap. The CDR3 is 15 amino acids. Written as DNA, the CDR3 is TGTGCCAGCAGCCCACATAGCGGACTTGGGTACGAGCAGTACTTC. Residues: CASSPHSGLGYEQYF. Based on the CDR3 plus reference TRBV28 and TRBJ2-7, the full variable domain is DVKVTQSSRYLVKRTGEKVFLECVQDMDHENMFWYRQDPGLGLRLIYFSYDVKMKEKGDIPEGYSVSREKKERFSLILESASTNQTSMYLCASSPHSGLGYEQYFGPGTRLTVT.

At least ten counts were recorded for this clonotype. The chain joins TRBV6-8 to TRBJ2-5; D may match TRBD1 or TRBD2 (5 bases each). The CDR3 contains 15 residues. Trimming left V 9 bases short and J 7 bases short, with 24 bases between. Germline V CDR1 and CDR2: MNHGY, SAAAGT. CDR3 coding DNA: TGTGCCAGAGTGTCCCGGGACGGCGGTCTGGCGACCCAGTACTTC. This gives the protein CARVSRDGGLATQYF.

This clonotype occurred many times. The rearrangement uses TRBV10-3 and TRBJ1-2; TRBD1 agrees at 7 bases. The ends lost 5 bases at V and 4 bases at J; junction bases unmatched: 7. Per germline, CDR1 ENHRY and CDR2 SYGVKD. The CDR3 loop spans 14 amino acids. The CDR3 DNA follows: TGTGCCATCAGTACGCTGGAGGGGGCCTATGGCTACACCTTC. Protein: CAISTLEGAYGYTF.

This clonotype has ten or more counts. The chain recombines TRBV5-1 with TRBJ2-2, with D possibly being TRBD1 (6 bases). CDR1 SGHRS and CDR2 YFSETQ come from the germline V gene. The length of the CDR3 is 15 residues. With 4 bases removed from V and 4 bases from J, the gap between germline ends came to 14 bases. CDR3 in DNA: TGCGCCAGCAGCGGTACAGGGAAAGGCACCGGGGAGCTGTTTTTT. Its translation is CASSGTGKGTGELFF.

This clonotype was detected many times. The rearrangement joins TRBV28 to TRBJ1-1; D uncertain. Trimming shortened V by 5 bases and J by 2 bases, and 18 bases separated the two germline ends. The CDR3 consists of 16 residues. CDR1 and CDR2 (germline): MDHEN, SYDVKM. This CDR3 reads CASSPPGPRQNTEAFF. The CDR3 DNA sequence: TGTGCCAGCAGTCCCCCAGGACCGAGACAAAACACTGAAGCTTTCTTT.

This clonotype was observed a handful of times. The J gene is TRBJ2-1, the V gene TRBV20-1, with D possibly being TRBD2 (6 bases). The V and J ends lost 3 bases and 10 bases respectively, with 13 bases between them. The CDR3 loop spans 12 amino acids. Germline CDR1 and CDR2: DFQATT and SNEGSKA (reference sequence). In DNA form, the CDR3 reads TGCAGTGCTAGGAAAGGCGGGATAGAGCAGTTCTTC. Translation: CSARKGGIEQFF.

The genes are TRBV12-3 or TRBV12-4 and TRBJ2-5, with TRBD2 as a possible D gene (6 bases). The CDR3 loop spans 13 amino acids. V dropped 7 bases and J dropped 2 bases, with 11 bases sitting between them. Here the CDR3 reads CASTRTIQETQYF. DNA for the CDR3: TGTGCCAGCACCAGGACTATTCAAGAGACCCAGTACTTC.

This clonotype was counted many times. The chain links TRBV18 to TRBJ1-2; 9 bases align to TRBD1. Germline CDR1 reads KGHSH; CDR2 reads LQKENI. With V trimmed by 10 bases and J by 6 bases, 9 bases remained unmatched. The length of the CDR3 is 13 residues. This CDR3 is CANTPGQGNGYTF. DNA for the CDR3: TGTGCCAACACACCGGGACAGGGCAATGGCTACACCTTC. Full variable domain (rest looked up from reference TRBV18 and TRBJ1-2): NAGVMQNPRHLVRRRGQEARLRCSPMKGHSHVYWYRQLPEEGLKFMVYLQKENIIDESGMPKERFSAEFPKEGPSILRIQQVVRGDSAAYFCANTPGQGNGYTFGSGTRLTVV.

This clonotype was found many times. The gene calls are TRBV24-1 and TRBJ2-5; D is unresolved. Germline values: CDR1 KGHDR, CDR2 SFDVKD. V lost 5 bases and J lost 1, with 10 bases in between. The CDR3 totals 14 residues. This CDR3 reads CATSVSISQETQYF. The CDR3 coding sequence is TGTGCCACCAGTGTCTCAATCAGCCAAGAGACCCAGTACTTC.

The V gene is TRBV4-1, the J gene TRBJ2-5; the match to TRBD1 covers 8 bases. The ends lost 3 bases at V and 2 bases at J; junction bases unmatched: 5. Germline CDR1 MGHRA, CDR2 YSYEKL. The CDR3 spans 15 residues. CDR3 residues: CASSQTGVQQETQYF. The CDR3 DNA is TGCGCCAGCAGCCAGACAGGGGTCCAACAAGAGACCCAGTACTTC.

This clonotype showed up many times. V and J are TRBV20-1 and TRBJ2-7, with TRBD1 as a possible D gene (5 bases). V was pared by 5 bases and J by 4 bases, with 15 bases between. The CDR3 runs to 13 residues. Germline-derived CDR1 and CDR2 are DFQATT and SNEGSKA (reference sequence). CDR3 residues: CSAERIQGYEQYF. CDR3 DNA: TGCAGTGCTGAGAGGATCCAGGGTTACGAGCAGTACTTC.

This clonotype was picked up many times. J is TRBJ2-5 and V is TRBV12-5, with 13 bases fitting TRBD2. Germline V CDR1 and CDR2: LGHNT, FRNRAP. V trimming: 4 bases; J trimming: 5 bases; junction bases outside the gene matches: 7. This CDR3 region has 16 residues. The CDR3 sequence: CASGSRTSGRGETQYF. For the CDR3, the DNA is TGTGCTAGTGGTTCCCGGACTAGCGGGAGAGGGGAGACCCAGTACTTC. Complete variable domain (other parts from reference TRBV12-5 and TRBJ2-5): DARVTQTPRHKVTEMGQEVTMRCQPILGHNTVFWYRQTMMQGLELLAYFRNRAPLDDSGMPKDRFSAEMPDATLATLKIQPSEPRDSAVYFCASGSRTSGRGETQYFGPGTRLLVL.

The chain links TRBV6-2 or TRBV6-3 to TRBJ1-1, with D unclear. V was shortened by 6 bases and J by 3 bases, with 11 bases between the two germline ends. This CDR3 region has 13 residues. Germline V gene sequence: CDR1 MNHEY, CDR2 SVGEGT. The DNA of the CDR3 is TGTGCCAGCAGCAGTACCTCATACACTGAAGCTTTCTTT. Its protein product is CASSSTSYTEAFF.

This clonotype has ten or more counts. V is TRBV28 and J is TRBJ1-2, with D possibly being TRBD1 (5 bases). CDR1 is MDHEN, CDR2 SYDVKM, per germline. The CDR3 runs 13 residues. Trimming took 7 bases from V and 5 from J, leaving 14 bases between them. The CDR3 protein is CASKGQGLYGYTF. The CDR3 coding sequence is TGTGCCAGCAAGGGCCAGGGCCTTTATGGCTACACCTTC.

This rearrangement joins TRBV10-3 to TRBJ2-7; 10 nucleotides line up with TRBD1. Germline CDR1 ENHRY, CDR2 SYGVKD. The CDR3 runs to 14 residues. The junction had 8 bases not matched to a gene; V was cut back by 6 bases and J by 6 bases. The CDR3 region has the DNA TGTGCCATCAGGATGACAGGGGGCATGGGCGAGCAGTACTTC. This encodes CAIRMTGGMGEQYF.

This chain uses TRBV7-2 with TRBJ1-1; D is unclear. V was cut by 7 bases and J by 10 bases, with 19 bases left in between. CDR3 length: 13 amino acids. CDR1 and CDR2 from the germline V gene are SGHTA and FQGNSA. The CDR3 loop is CASTSKRGLGAFF. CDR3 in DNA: TGTGCCAGCACCTCGAAGCGTGGTCTCGGAGCTTTCTTT.

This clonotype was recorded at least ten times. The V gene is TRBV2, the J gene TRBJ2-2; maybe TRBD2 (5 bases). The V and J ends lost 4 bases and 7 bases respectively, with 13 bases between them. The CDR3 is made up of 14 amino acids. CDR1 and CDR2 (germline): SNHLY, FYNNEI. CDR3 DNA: TGTGCCAGCAGTGTCAGAGGGTTCAGCGGGGAGCTGTTTTTT. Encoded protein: CASSVRGFSGELFF. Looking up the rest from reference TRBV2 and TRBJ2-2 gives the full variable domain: EPEVTQTPSHQVTQMGQEVILRCVPISNHLYFYWYRQILGQKVEFLVSFYNNEISEKSEIFDDQFSVERPDGSNFTLKIRSTKLEDSAMYFCASSVRGFSGELFFGEGSRLTVL.

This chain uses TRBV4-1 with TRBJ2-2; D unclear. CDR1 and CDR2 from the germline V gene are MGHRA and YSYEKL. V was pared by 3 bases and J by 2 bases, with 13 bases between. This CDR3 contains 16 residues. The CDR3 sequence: CASSHSGSINTGELFF. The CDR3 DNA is TGCGCCAGCAGCCACTCAGGATCGATCAACACCGGGGAGCTGTTTTTT.

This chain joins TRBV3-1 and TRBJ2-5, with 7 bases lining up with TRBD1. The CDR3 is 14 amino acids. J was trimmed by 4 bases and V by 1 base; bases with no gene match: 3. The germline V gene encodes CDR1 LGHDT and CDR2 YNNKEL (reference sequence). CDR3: CASSQAGQIETQYF. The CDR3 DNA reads TGTGCCAGCAGCCAAGCGGGACAGATAGAGACCCAGTACTTC.

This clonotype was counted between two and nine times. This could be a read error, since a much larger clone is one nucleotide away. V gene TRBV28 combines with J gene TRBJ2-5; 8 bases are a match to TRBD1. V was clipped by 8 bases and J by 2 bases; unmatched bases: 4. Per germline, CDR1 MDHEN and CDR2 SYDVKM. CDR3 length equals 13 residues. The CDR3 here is CASGRDRQETQYF. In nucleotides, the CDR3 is TGTGCCAGCGGCCGGGACAGGCAAGAGACCCAGTACTTC.

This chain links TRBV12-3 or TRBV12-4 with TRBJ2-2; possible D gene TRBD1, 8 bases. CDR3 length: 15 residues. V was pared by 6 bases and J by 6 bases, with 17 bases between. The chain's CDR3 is CASSPAQGGSGELFF. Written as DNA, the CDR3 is TGTGCCAGCAGCCCCGCACAGGGGGGGTCCGGGGAGCTGTTTTTT.

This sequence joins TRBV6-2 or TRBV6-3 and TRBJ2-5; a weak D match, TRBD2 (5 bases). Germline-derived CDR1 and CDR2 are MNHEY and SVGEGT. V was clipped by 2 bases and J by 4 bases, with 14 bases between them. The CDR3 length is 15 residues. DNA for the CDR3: TGTGCCAGCAGTTACCTCGGCAGCGGACGAGAGACCCAGTACTTC. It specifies CASSYLGSGRETQYF.

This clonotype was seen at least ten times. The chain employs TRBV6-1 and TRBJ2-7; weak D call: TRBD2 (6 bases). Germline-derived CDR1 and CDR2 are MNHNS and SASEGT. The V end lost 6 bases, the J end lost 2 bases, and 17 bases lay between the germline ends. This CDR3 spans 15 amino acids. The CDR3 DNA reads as TGTGCCAGCAGCCGGGACTTCGCCGGGACCTACGAGCAGTACTTC. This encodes CASSRDFAGTYEQYF.

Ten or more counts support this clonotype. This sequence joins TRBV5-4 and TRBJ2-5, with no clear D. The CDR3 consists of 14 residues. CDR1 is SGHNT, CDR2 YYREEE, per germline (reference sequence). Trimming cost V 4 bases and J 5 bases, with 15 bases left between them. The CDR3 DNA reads TGTGCCAGCAGCCTGGACGGCACCTGGGAGACCCAGTACTTC. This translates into CASSLDGTWETQYF.

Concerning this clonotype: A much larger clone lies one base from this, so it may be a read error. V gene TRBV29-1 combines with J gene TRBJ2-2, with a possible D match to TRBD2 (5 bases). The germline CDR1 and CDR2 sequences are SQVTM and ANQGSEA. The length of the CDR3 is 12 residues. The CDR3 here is CSVEDLTGELCF. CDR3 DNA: TGCAGCGTTGAAGATCTCACCGGGGAGCTGTGTTTT.

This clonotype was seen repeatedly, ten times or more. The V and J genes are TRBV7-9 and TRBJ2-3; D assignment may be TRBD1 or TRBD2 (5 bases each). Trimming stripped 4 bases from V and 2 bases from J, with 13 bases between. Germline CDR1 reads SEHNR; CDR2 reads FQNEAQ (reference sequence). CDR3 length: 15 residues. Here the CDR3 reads CASSWPGTPTDTQYF. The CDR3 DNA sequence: TGTGCCAGCAGCTGGCCCGGGACCCCCACAGATACGCAGTATTTT. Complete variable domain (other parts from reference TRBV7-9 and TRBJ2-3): DTGVSQNPRHKITKRGQNVTFRCDPISEHNRLYWYRQTLGQGPEFLTYFQNEAQLEKSRLLSDRFSAERPKGSFSTLEIQRTEQGDSAMYLCASSWPGTPTDTQYFGPGTRLTVL.

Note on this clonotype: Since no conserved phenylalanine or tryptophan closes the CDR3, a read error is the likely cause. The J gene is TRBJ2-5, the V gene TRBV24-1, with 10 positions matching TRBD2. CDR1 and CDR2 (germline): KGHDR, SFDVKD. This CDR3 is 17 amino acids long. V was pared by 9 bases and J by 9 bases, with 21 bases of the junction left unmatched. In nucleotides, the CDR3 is TGTGCCACCGAACCTACCCAGCGGGAGGGCCGAGACGAGTCCCAGTACTAC. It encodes CATEPTQREGRDESQYY.

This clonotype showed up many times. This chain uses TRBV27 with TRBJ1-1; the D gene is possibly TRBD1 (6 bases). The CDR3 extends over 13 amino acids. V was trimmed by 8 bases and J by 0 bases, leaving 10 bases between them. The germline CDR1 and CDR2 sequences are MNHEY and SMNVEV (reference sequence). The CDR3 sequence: CASQGTLNTEAFF. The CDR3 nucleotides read TGTGCCAGCCAGGGGACCTTGAACACTGAAGCTTTCTTT.

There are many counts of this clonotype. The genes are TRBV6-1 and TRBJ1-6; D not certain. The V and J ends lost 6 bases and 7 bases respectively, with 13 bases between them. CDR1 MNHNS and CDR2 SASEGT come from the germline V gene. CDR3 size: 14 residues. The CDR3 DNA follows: TGTGCCAGCAGACAGCACTACCCAAATTCACCCCTCCACTTT. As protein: CASRQHYPNSPLHF.

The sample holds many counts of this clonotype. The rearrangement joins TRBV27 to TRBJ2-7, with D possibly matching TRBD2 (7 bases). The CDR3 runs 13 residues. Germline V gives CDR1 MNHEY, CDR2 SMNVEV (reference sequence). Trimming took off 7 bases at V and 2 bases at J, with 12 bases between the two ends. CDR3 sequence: CASKGGTTYEQYF. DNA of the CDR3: TGTGCCAGCAAGGGGGGGACAACCTACGAGCAGTACTTC.